This T cell receptor beta chain was identified during a study of blood T cell repertoires in COVID-19. This CDR3 is built from 15 residues. J gave up 6 bases and V 3 bases, and 4 bases lay outside the gene matches. CDR1 is MNHNS and CDR2 is SASEGT in the germline V gene. Methods used by the authors: Cell counts per sample came from amplifying reference gene primers. The table came from immunoSEQ multiplex PCR; TCRdb's copy has only in-frame clones and leaves some out. For V, J and clone size, that table is used; D and trimming come from the DNA. The sample holds roughly 220,000 clones, about 85% seen once. Recovery meant two consecutive negative NP/OP PCR tests, professional clearance, or resolved symptoms.

The clonotype comes from a young woman who had recovered from COVID-19. The chain is built from TRBV6-1 and TRBJ1-6, with 8 bases that match TRBD1. The specimen was PBMCs or T cells enriched from blood (not recorded which). The CDR3 is CASSDPDRANSPLHF. The CDR3 DNA follows: TGTGCCAGCAGTGACCCGGACAGGGCTAATTCACCCCTCCACTTT.